This entry lists 13 T cell receptor beta chains sequenced from one sample in a study of regulatory T cells in long-lasting Graves disease. Arm-PCR with iRepertoire HTBI primers amplified the CDR3 regions for these TCR beta libraries. MiXCR, applied by TCRdb to the multiplex PCR reads, yields one record per CDR3 protein. The table includes about 400,000 distinct CDR3 sequences, 15% to 17% detected once. Documented time point: newly diagnosed GD, antithyroid drugs for less than 3 months. After RNA was extracted from PBMCs, the TCR library was made from it. The source material was peripheral blood mononuclear cells (PBMCs), sampled at new diagnosis, from a patient treated with antithyroid drugs. The receptors shown here come from a female donor with Graves disease.

This clonotype appeared many times. The V and J genes are TRBV20-1 and TRBJ1-1; D is ambiguous. Germline CDR1 reads DFQATT; CDR2 reads SNEGSKA (reference sequence). Trimming removed 4 bases at V and 1 base at J, with 13 bases between. This CDR3 region has 14 residues. The CDR3 nucleotides read TGCAGTGCTAAGACCCTAAACGGGAACACTGAAGCTTTCTTT. Its translation is CSAKTLNGNTEAFF.

This clonotype was observed many times. The J gene is TRBJ2-7, the V gene TRBV27, with 8 bases aligning to TRBD2. Germline V gene sequence: CDR1 MNHEY, CDR2 SMNVEV (reference sequence). The CDR3 consists of 15 residues. The J segment lost 3 bases and the V segment lost 5 bases, leaving 9 bases of the junction unmatched. CDR3 sequence: CASSPRLARLYEQYF. The DNA for the CDR3 is TGTGCCAGCAGTCCCCGACTAGCGAGGCTCTACGAGCAGTACTTC.

This clonotype was observed many times. V usage is TRBV5-1 and J usage is TRBJ2-6; D remains unclear. CDR3 length: 14 amino acids. V dropped 4 bases and J dropped 3 bases, with 8 bases sitting between them. The V gene's germline CDR1 is SGHRS and CDR2 YFSETQ. In DNA form, the CDR3 reads TGCGCCAGCAGCCTTGACGGTGGGGCCAACGTCCTGACTTTC. Protein sequence: CASSLDGGANVLTF.

This chain links TRBV10-3 with TRBJ2-3, with 12 bases aligning to TRBD2. There are 16 residues in the CDR3. The J segment lost 2 bases and the V segment lost 7 bases, leaving 7 bases of the junction unmatched. Germline V lookup: CDR1 ENHRY, CDR2 SYGVKD. The CDR3 sequence: CAITKTSGGLTDTQYF. DNA of the CDR3: TGTGCCATCACGAAGACTAGCGGGGGACTCACAGATACGCAGTATTTT.

There are a few counts of this clonotype. The J gene is TRBJ1-1, the V gene TRBV5-1, with 8 positions matching TRBD1. Looked up from germline, CDR1 is SGHRS and CDR2 is YFSETQ. The CDR3 is 16 amino acids. V lost 4 bases, J lost 1 base, and 9 bases stayed unmatched. CDR3 sequence: CASSLRTGNSNTEAFF. CDR3 bases: TGCGCCAGCAGCCTTCGGACAGGGAATTCGAACACTGAAGCTTTCTTT.

This clonotype has a count of ten or more. CDR3 protein: CASSQEGRYNEQFF. DNA of the CDR3: TGTGCCAGCAGCCAAGAGGGACGTTACAATGAGCAGTTCTTC. The J gene is TRBJ2-1, the V gene TRBV3-1; TRBD1 or TRBD2 may be the D gene (5 bases each). Between the trimmed V and J ends, which lost 0 bases and 4 bases, there was a span of 7 bases. The CDR3 is 14 amino acids. Germline CDR1 and CDR2: LGHDT and YNNKEL (reference sequence).

This clonotype was seen a handful of times. CDR3 amino acids: CASSLVPGGGINEQFF. The CDR3 region has the DNA TGTGCCAGCAGCCTAGTCCCGGGAGGAGGTATCAATGAGCAGTTCTTC. The rearrangement uses TRBV5-6 and TRBJ2-1; 7 nucleotides match TRBD2. The CDR3 extends over 16 amino acids. CDR1 and CDR2 (germline): SGHDT, YYEEEE. J gave up 6 bases and V 4 bases, and 13 bases lay outside the gene matches.

This clonotype was counted ten times or more. The chain carries TRBV7-2 and TRBJ2-3; D not certain. This CDR3 region has 15 residues. Looked up from germline, CDR1 is SGHTA and CDR2 is FQGNSA. V lost 4 bases to trimming and J lost 1 base, with 12 bases between them. CDR3 in DNA: TGTGCCAGCAGCTGGGAACAACCTCGCACAGATACGCAGTATTTT. This sequence encodes CASSWEQPRTDTQYF.

V is TRBV12-3 or TRBV12-4 and J is TRBJ1-1, with 8 bases fitting TRBD1. This CDR3 region has 13 residues. Losses at the gene ends were 10 bases for V and 1 base for J; bases not matched to a gene: 5. CDR3 loop: CAIHGTGNTEAFF. In DNA, the CDR3 is TGTGCCATCCACGGGACAGGGAACACTGAAGCTTTCTTT.

This clonotype appeared a few times. The chain employs TRBV19 and TRBJ2-1; 14 positions match TRBD2. CDR1 is LNHDA and CDR2 is SQIVND in the germline V gene (reference sequence). The CDR3 is 20 amino acids. J was trimmed by 9 bases and V by 3 bases; bases with no gene match: 19. The CDR3 spells CASSIGPGLAGDVDECEQFF. Here the CDR3 DNA reads TGTGCCAGTAGTATCGGACCGGGACTAGCGGGAGATGTAGATGAGTGTGAGCAGTTCTTC.

This clonotype was observed many times. The V and J genes are TRBV27 and TRBJ2-6, with D perhaps TRBD2 (5 bases). The germline CDR1 and CDR2 sequences are MNHEY and SMNVEV (reference sequence). Trimming took off 5 bases at V and 4 bases at J, with 9 bases between the two ends. The CDR3 is 14 residues long. CDR3 protein: CASSLRGGANVLTF. CDR3 sequence (DNA): TGTGCCAGCAGTCTCCGCGGGGGGGCCAACGTCCTGACTTTC.

The V gene is TRBV2, the J gene TRBJ2-7; 10 nucleotides align to TRBD2. Germline CDR1 is SNHLY and CDR2 is FYNNEI. This CDR3 spans 16 amino acids. Trimming removed 6 bases from V and 0 bases from J; junction bases left unmatched: 8. CDR3 nucleotide sequence: TGTGCCAGCAGCGGCCATAGCGGGGGGAGCTCCTACGAGCAGTACTTC. Protein product: CASSGHSGGSSYEQYF.

This clonotype was seen many times. The V call is TRBV2, the J call TRBJ2-1, with D possibly TRBD2 on 5 matching bases. The germline V gene encodes CDR1 SNHLY and CDR2 FYNNEI. V lost 5 bases to trimming and J lost 8 bases, with 16 bases between them. This CDR3 region has 14 residues. Here the CDR3 DNA reads TGTGCCAGCAGTATTCCGGGGATAAGCCATGAGCAGTTCTTC. It translates to CASSIPGISHEQFF.